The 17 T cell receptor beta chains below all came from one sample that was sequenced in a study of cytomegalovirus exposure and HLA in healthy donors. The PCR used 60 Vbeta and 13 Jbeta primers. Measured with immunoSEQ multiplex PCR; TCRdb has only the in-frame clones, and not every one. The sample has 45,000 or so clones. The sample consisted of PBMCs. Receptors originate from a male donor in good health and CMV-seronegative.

CDR3 protein: CASTSSSGNTIYF. CDR3 in DNA: TGTGCCAGCACATCCAGCTCTGGAAACACCATATATTTT. J is TRBJ1-3 and V is TRBV6-6; D not resolved. The CDR3 is made up of 13 amino acids. The germline gives CDR1 MNHNY, CDR2 SVGAGI (reference sequence). Trimming pared 7 bases from V and 0 bases from J, leaving 7 bases between.

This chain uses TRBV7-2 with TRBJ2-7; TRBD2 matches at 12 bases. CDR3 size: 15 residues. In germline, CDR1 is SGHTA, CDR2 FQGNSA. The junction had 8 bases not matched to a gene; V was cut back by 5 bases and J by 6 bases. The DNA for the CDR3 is TGTGCCAGCAGCCCCCGACTAGCGGGGGTCTCCGAGCAGTACTTC. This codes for CASSPRLAGVSEQYF.

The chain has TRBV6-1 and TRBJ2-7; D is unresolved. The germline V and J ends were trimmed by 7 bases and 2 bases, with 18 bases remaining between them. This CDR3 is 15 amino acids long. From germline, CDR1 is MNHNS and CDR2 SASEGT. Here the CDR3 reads CASNYPEAAAYEQYF. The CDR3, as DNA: TGTGCCAGCAACTACCCAGAGGCAGCAGCCTACGAGCAGTACTTC.

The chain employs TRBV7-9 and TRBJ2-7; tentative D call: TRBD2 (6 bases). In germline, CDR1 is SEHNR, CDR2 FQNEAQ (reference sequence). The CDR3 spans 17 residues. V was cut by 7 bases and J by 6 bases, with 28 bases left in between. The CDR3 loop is CASTPFGGGPRIGEQYF. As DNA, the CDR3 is TGTGCCAGCACCCCCTTCGGGGGTGGACCGAGGATAGGCGAGCAGTACTTC.

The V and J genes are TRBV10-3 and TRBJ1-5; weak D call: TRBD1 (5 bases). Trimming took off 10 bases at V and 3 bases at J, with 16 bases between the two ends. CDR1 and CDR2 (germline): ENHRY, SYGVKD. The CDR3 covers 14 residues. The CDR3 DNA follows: TGTGCCACAAACCCCGACAGCCTCAATCAGCCCCAGCATTTT. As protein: CATNPDSLNQPQHF.

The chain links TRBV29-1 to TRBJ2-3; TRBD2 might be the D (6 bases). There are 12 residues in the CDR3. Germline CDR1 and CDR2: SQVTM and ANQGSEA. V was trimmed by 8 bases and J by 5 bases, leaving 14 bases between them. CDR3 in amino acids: CSFPGVRDTQYF. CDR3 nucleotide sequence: TGCAGCTTCCCGGGAGTCCGAGATACGCAGTATTTT.

DNA of the CDR3: TGTGCCAGCAGCGGGGCCACAGATACGCAGTATTTT. Amino acids: CASSGATDTQYF. The chain uses TRBV9 and TRBJ2-3; no definite D call. V lost 3 bases and J lost 2, with 4 bases in between. Germline CDR1 SGDLS, CDR2 YYNGEE. The CDR3 has 12 amino acids.

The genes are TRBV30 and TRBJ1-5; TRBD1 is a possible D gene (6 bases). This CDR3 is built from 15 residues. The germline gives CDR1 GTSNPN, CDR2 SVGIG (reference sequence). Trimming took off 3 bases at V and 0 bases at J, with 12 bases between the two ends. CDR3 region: CAWSPDSYSNQPQHF. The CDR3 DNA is TGTGCCTGGAGCCCGGACAGCTATAGCAATCAGCCCCAGCATTTT.

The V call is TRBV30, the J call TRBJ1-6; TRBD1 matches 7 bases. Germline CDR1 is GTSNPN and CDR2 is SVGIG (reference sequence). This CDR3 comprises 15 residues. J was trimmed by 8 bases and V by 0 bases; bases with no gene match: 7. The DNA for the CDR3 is TGTGCCTGGAGTGTAACAGCGCAGGGGGATTCACCCCTCCACTTT. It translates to CAWSVTAQGDSPLHF.

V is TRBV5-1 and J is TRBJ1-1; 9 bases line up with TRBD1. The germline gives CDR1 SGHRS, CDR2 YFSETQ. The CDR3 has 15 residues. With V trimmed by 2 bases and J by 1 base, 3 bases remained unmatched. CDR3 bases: TGCGCCAGCAGCTTTCGGACAGGGGCGAACACTGAAGCTTTCTTT. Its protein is CASSFRTGANTEAFF.

The CDR3 spells CASSLEGTGAYEQYF. The CDR3 nucleotides read TGTGCCAGCAGCTTAGAGGGGACAGGGGCCTACGAGCAGTACTTC. The chain employs TRBV11-2 and TRBJ2-7; 10 bases match TRBD1. From germline, CDR1 is SGHAT and CDR2 FQNNGV. There are 15 residues in the CDR3. V trimming: 0 bases; J trimming: 2 bases; junction bases outside the gene matches: 1.

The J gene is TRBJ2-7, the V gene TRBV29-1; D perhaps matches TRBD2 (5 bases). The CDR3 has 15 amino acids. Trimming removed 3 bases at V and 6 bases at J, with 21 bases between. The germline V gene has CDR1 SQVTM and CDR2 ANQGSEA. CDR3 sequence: CSVEIQWLANSEQYF. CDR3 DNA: TGCAGCGTTGAGATCCAGTGGCTAGCTAACTCCGAGCAGTACTTC.

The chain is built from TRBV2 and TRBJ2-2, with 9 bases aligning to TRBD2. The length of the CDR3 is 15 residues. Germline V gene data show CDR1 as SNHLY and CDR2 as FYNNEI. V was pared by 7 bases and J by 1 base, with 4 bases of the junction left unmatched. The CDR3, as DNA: TGTGCCAGCACCATACTAGCGGGGAACACCGGGGAGCTGTTTTTT. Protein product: CASTILAGNTGELFF.

The CDR3 reads CASSLPGGNTGELFF. The DNA for the CDR3 is TGTGCCAGCAGCTTACCGGGGGGGAACACCGGGGAGCTGTTTTTT. The genes are TRBV7-8 and TRBJ2-2; 7 positions match TRBD2. Germline V gene sequence: CDR1 SGHVS, CDR2 FQNEAQ. V shed 2 bases and J 1 base; nucleotides not matched to a gene: 1. The CDR3 consists of 15 residues.

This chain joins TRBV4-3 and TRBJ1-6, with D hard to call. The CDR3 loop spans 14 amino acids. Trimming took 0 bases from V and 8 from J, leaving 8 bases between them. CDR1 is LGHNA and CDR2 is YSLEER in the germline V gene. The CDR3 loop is CASSQDSDDSPLHF. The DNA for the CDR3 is TGCGCCAGCAGCCAAGACTCAGATGATTCACCCCTCCACTTT.

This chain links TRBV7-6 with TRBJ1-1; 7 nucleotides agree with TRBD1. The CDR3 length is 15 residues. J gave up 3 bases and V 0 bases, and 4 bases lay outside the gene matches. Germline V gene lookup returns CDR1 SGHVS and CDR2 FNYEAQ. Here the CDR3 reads CASSLAGGADTEAFF. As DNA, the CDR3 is TGTGCCAGCAGCTTAGCAGGGGGCGCGGACACTGAAGCTTTCTTT.

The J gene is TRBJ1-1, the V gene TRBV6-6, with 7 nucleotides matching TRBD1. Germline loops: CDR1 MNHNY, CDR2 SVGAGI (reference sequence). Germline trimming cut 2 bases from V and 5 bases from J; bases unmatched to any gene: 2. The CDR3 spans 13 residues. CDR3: CASSYAQGTEAFF. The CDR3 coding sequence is TGTGCCAGCAGTTACGCACAGGGGACTGAAGCTTTCTTT.